This T cell receptor (beta chain) was captured in a study of cytomegalovirus exposure and HLA in healthy donors (dated 2017 in TCRdb). Looking at the study overall: According to an earlier analysis of around 600 of the donors, some 180 million T cells yielded roughly 110 million unique TCR beta sequences and more than 250 Gb of sequence data. Across some 400 genotyped donors of the cohort, an average of 235,054 unique TCR beta nucleotide sequences per donor were sequenced, and roughly a sixth of those sequences were non-productive. An early release that covered some 630 HLA-typed donors contained around 300 gigabases of sequencing data and tens of millions of unique TCR sequences. Roughly five DR-DQ haplotypes were treated as single units for association and clustering because of strong linkage in the cohort. The genetic ancestry cluster associated with self-reported Caucasian donors included around four fifths of the 300 to 450 genotyped donors. A later analysis re-analyzed previously published TCR beta repertoires from approximately 670 donors and added high-resolution HLA genotyping to study TCR occurrence patterns. The study was designed to test whether signatures of past pathogen exposure could be identified by cataloging public T cell receptors. Every repertoire in the discovery cohort had been generated on one and the same sequencing platform. The later analysis used no new phenotypic data to find candidate immune exposures, relying instead on TCR beta sequences and their occurrence across donors. To decide whether each TCR beta V gene segment behaved as functional or pseudogenic, an earlier analysis of some 600 of the donors relied on high-throughput TCR beta sequencing. In addition to the first cohort of about 650 subjects, a separate validation cohort of approximately 110 different subjects was used. To predict cytomegalovirus infection status, the study brought together high-throughput TCR immunosequencing, statistical association of individual TCRs with disease status, and machine learning. Typing coverage differed by locus: A, B, C, DRB1 and DQB1 were typed in about 629-640 donors, DQA1 in approximately 520, DPA1 in over 600, and DPB1 in 400 to 480. Using immunosequencing, the study profiled T cell repertoires from around 670 subjects and related those repertoires to cytomegalovirus serostatus. A later genetic analysis took genome-wide SNP genotypes for about three fifths of the 666 donors and used that subset as a discovery cohort. HLA typing included class I and class II loci at four-digit resolution. Alongside the repertoire data, information on donor age, sex, ethnicity and CMV serostatus was compiled.

Libraries were built with the immunoSEQ multiplex PCR assay. A mixture of 60 forward primers for TCR Vbeta segments and 13 reverse primers for TCR Jbeta segments was used in the multiplex PCR. The CDR3 region of rearranged TCR beta genes was amplified from genomic DNA by a multiplex PCR assay. Amplified TCR beta libraries were sequenced as 87-base-pair reads on the Illumina HiSeq System. Regarding the original processing steps: A later analysis tallied 70 million to 100 million unique TCR beta chains across the 666 repertoires, and about 12 million of those chains were shared by two or more donors. Raw reads were error-corrected and collapsed into unique sequences by a nearest-neighbor algorithm in which closely related sequences were merged to remove PCR and sequencing errors. Alignment of CDR3 sequences to IMGT reference sequences was used to assign V, D and J gene segments. For a sequence to be retained, a match of at least six nucleotides was required to both a V gene segment and a J gene segment. Rearrangements were classified as productive when the CDR3 lacked stop codons and remained in frame with V and J, and all other rearrangements were classified as non-productive. Following IMGT convention, CDR3 was defined as the stretch from the second conserved V-encoded cysteine up to the conserved J-encoded phenylalanine. The earlier analysis of about 590 of the donors excluded sequences that lacked an unambiguous match to a single V gene segment. An earlier analysis of roughly 590 of the donors called V segments functional above 56.7% productive rearrangements and segregating when the between-donor standard deviation exceeded 5%. A statistical classification framework was built for diagnosing cytomegalovirus status from the catalog of TCR beta chain sequences. V and J gene assignment, in a later analysis, came from comparing TCR nucleotide sequences with IMGT/GENE-DB human TR gene sequences. The TCRdist pipeline was used in a later analysis to assign CDR3 sequences and most-parsimonious VDJ recombination scenarios. In a later analysis, each TCR beta chain was defined by its CDR3 amino acid sequence together with its V-gene family, and reads without a unique V-gene family were excluded. To address suspected cross-contamination and a sequencing artifact, a later analysis removed a few hundred highly shared, low-generation-probability nucleotide sequences. In a later analysis, a clonal expansion index was calculated for each public chain from normalized within-repertoire ranks of inferred template counts. A later analysis computed generation probabilities with a VDJ recombination model fitted to out-of-frame rearrangements, and checked the results against IGoR. A later analysis scored TCR-TCR, TCR-HLA and TCR-CMV co-occurrence with hypergeometric tests, applying a repertoire-size bias correction to TCR pairs. To estimate false discovery rates, a later analysis permuted the HLA or CMV assignments 20 times. In a later analysis, co-occurring TCRs were grouped using DBSCAN, and TCRdist sequence similarity was added for clustering within HLA-allele-positive subsets. Repertoires with fewer than 30,000 or more than 120,000 public chains were left out of co-occurrence clustering, as were five repertoires with anomalous nucleotide sharing. TCRdb holds this immuneACCESS table with in-frame rearrangements only. Some clones are missing; in checked studies, unresolved V genes explain under half, and the rest has no known cause. V and J calls and clone size are copied from that table; D and trimming were computed from the DNA. Recorded for this sample are 130,000 to 150,000 clones; roughly a tenth of them occurred a single time. Less than 2% of the sample is in the top ten clones.

Overall study outcomes, separate from this receptor: An earlier analysis of roughly 570 of the donors showed that most TCR beta V segments appeared in productive rearrangements either about 87% or about 30% of the time, which broadly matched IMGT annotations. Some IMGT-functional V segments, including TRBV6-2 and TRBV6-3, could not be distinguished by the 87-base-pair reads and were therefore excluded. In a later analysis, HLA-associated TCR beta chains showed more clonal expansion and lower generation probabilities than non-associated chains that were equally common. A further reported finding was that TCR beta sequences accurately predicted the HLA-A and HLA-B alleles for most subjects in the first cohort. Because counts were too low, roughly 17 rarely observed V segments, including chromosome 9 orphons, were left out of the earlier analysis of 500 to 750 of the donors. Only TCR beta chains were sequenced in this cohort, and the absence of alpha or paired-chain data limited detectable features. Correlated functional status among segregating V segments might reflect linkage disequilibrium, but an unknown experimental factor could not be ruled out. The presence/absence analyses assumed that sequencing depth was roughly uniform across donors, and that assumption may not be true. The only immune exposure information available for the cohort was CMV serostatus. A few of the identified cytomegalovirus-associated TCR beta chains were confirmed in vitro to be specific for cytomegalovirus antigens. The study listed 150 to 200 TCR beta chains as associated with cytomegalovirus. The classifier was reported to diagnose cytomegalovirus status with high specificity and sensitivity in both the original cohort and the validation cohort. A later genetic analysis associated a missense DCLRE1C variant with V-gene and J-gene trimming of TCR beta chains, and an independent cohort replicated the association. When HLA alleles, especially DR and DQ, strongly co-occurred, TCR associations were difficult to assign to individual alleles. While some public TCRs were present in many individuals, most TCR sequences turned up only very rarely across donors. In a later analysis, TCR association rates were found to vary across HLA loci, with the most associated TCRs seen for DRB1 alleles and the fewest for HLA-C alleles. The sequencing pipeline was judged likely to have produced a cluster of highly shared sequence variants as a technical artifact. According to a later genetic analysis, donors in an Asian-associated ancestry cluster had fewer N-insertions in productive TCRs than the approximately 710-donor mean. A later analysis found that most CMV-associated TCR beta chains appeared HLA-restricted, with HLA associations seemingly driven largely by CMV exposure. A later analysis associated about 17,000 TCR beta sequences with specific HLA alleles at a false discovery rate of 0.05. In a later analysis, several top co-occurrence clusters were reported to appear linked to parvovirus B19, influenza, CMV and Epstein-Barr virus. Because HLA typing was missing for some donors at each locus, association tests included only the typed subset. The authors suggested that the approach could potentially be extended to other disease states and immunological phenotypes.

The CDR3 runs 18 residues from the cysteine to the phenylalanine. CDR3 DNA only is kept here, 54 bases in frame from base 1. The junction carries 21 bases between V and J, which are trimmed by 0 bases and 7 bases respectively. CDR1 SGHTA and CDR2 FQGNSA were looked up in the germline V gene. As regards this clone: Its specific antigen is unknown. No qualities accompany the bases; no much larger clone lies one base away.

The cohort was made up of about 610 healthy bone marrow donors. Cohort members were all nominally healthy when sampled, although unrecorded immune exposures were likely present. The donor tested CMV seronegative and was one of the 352 seronegative cohort members. Each donor provided a peripheral blood sample, and peripheral blood mononuclear cells were used for TCR beta sequencing. Genomic DNA extraction from the blood cell samples was performed with the Qiagen DNeasy Blood Extraction Kit. The chain is made from TRBV7-2 and TRBJ1-4; TRBD1 is perhaps the D gene, given 5 matching bases. Sequencing was carried out using PBMCs. The clonotype was recovered from a male donor in good health and CMV-seronegative. The CDR3 region: CASSLAHVRAGYAEKLFF. DNA sequence: TGTGCCAGCAGCTTAGCGCATGTACGGGCAGGGTACGCTGAAAAACTGTTTTTT.